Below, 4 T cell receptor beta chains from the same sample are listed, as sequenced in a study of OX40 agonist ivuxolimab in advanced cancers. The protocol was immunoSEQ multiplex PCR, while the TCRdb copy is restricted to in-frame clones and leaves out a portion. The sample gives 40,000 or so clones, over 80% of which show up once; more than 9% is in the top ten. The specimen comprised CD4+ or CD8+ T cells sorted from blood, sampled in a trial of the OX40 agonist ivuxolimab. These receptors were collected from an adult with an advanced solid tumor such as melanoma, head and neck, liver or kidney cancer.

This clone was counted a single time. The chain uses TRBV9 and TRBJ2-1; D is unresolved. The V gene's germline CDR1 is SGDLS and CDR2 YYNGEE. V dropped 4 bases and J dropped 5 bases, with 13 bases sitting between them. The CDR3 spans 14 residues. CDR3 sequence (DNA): TGTGCCAGCAGCCCTACCCTTATTGACAATGAGCAGTTCTTC. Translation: CASSPTLIDNEQFF.

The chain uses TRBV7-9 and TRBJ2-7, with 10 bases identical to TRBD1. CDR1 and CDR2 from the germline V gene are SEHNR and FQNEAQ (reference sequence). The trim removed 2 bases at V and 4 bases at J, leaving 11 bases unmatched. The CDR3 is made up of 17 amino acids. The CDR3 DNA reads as TGTGCCAGCAGCTTATCCTATGACAGGGGGCGCCCGTACGAGCAGTACTTC. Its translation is CASSLSYDRGRPYEQYF.

The CDR3 sequence is CASGSNQPQHF. Written as DNA, the CDR3 is TGTGCCAGCGGGAGTAATCAGCCCCAGCATTTT. This chain links TRBV28 with TRBJ1-5; the D is unclear. Germline-derived CDR1 and CDR2 are MDHEN and SYDVKM. This CDR3 has 11 residues. V was clipped by 8 bases and J by 4 bases, with 6 bases between them.

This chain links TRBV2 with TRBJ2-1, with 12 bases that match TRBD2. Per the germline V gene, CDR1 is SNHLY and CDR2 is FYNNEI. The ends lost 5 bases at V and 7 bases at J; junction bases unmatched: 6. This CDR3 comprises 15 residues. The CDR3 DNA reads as TGTGCCAGCAGTCCGACTAGCGGGAGAAGTAATGAGCAGTTCTTC. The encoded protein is CASSPTSGRSNEQFF.